Shown below are 30 T cell receptor beta chains from a single sample sequenced in a study of blood T cell repertoires in COVID-19. Repertoires were generated with immunoSEQ multiplex PCR, while TCRdb's copy carries only in-frame clones and drops some. Here the sample spans 94,000 or so clones, around 90% being singletons. The sequenced material came from peripheral blood. Every receptor here comes from a woman of 80 years or more with active COVID-19.

V usage is TRBV6-9 and J usage is TRBJ1-4; 9 bases map to TRBD1. The V gene's germline CDR1 is MNHGY and CDR2 SVAAGI. This CDR3 has 19 residues. V lost 5 bases, J lost 2 bases, and 15 bases stayed unmatched. The CDR3 here is CASSPDTGTGNFTNEKLFF. The CDR3 DNA reads TGTGCCAGCAGTCCCGACACCGGGACAGGGAACTTCACTAATGAAAAACTGTTTTTT.

This chain links TRBV5-1 with TRBJ2-1, with 8 bases matching TRBD2. The trim removed 0 bases at V and 15 bases at J, leaving 8 bases unmatched. CDR3 length: 13 amino acids. Germline assignment: CDR1 SGHRS and CDR2 YFSETQ. The CDR3: CASSLEVAGRPFF. CDR3 DNA: TGCGCCAGCAGCTTGGAGGTAGCGGGACGGCCGTTCTTC. Together with reference TRBV5-1 and TRBJ2-1, the CDR3 gives the full variable domain: KAGVTQTPRYLIKTRGQQVTLSCSPISGHRSVSWYQQTPGQGLQFLFEYFSETQRNKGNFPGRFSGRQFSNSRSEMNVSTLELGDSALYLCASSLEVAGRPFFGPGTRLTVL.

The chain has TRBV28 and TRBJ2-1; D perhaps matches TRBD1 (5 bases). Trimming pared 2 bases from V and 2 bases from J, leaving 19 bases between. This CDR3 comprises 18 residues. The germline V gene encodes CDR1 MDHEN and CDR2 SYDVKM. CDR3 sequence (DNA): TGTGCCAGCAGTTTAACGGGTCTTGGGGCAGCCACCTACAATGAGCAGTTCTTC. This sequence encodes CASSLTGLGAATYNEQFF.

A single count supports this clone. J is TRBJ2-7 and V is TRBV18, with D possibly being TRBD2 (5 bases). The CDR3 has 12 amino acids. V was pared by 5 bases and J by 1 base, with 6 bases between. Germline loops: CDR1 KGHSH, CDR2 LQKENI. CDR3 loop: CASSSGSYEQYF. Here the CDR3 DNA reads TGTGCCAGCTCATCGGGGTCCTACGAGCAGTACTTC.

The CDR3 loop reads CASQDRGHRGYTF. CDR3 in DNA: TGTGCCAGCCAGGACAGGGGGCATCGTGGCTACACCTTC. V is TRBV28 and J is TRBJ1-2, with 11 nucleotides matching TRBD1. With V trimmed by 8 bases and J by 7 bases, 6 bases remained unmatched. The CDR3 runs to 13 residues. Germline V CDR1 and CDR2: MDHEN, SYDVKM.

V gene TRBV29-1 combines with J gene TRBJ2-3, with a possible D match to TRBD2 (5 bases). This CDR3 contains 13 residues. Looked up from germline, CDR1 is SQVTM and CDR2 is ANQGSEA. Trimming cost V 3 bases and J 2 bases, with 9 bases left between them. CDR3 in amino acids: CSVEDSYTDTQYF. The CDR3 DNA reads TGCAGCGTTGAGGACTCATACACAGATACGCAGTATTTT.

The chain combines TRBV6-5 with TRBJ1-2, with a possible D match to TRBD1 (6 bases). This CDR3 is 11 amino acids long. V gave up 6 bases and J gave up 8 bases, with 10 bases separating them. Germline CDR1 MNHEY, CDR2 SVGAGI. The CDR3 sequence is CASRSRGGYTF. CDR3 sequence (DNA): TGTGCCAGCAGGTCCAGGGGCGGCTACACCTTC.

V is TRBV2 and J is TRBJ2-5; TRBD2 agrees at 8 bases. This CDR3 region has 12 residues. CDR1 and CDR2 from the germline V gene are SNHLY and FYNNEI. V lost 8 bases to trimming and J lost 4 bases; unmatched junction nucleotides: 3. The CDR3 region has the DNA TGTGCCAGCTCGGGAGGGGGAGAGACCCAGTACTTC. Amino acids: CASSGGGETQYF. Variable domain in full (rest from reference TRBV2 and TRBJ2-5): EPEVTQTPSHQVTQMGQEVILRCVPISNHLYFYWYRQILGQKVEFLVSFYNNEISEKSEIFDDQFSVERPDGSNFTLKIRSTKLEDSAMYFCASSGGGETQYFGPGTRLLVL.

CDR3 in amino acids: CASSRTGGGQPQHF. The CDR3 nucleotides read TGTGCCAGCAGCCGTACGGGGGGCGGTCAGCCCCAGCATTTT. The rearrangement joins TRBV7-2 to TRBJ1-5; maybe TRBD1 (6 bases). V gave up 5 bases and J gave up 6 bases, with 14 bases separating them. CDR1 and CDR2 (germline): SGHTA, FQGNSA. This CDR3 region has 14 residues.

The genes are TRBV27 and TRBJ2-1; tentatively, D is TRBD2 (7 bases). Germline V gives CDR1 MNHEY, CDR2 SMNVEV (reference sequence). The CDR3 totals 16 residues. V was pared by 0 bases and J by 9 bases, with 18 bases between. CDR3 bases: TGTGCCAGCAGTTTATCACCTGGGGGGGCGCGAGGTGAGCAGTTCTTC. Amino acid sequence: CASSLSPGGARGEQFF.

The rearrangement joins TRBV7-2 to TRBJ2-3; tentatively, D is TRBD2 (6 bases). V was trimmed by 1 base and J by 10 bases, leaving 27 bases between them. CDR1 is SGHTA and CDR2 is FQGNSA in the germline V gene. The CDR3 runs to 18 residues. CDR3 sequence (DNA): TGTGCCAGCAGCTTAGTGGGGATCCGGGACTCCCGGAAAGGCTCGCAGTATTTT. It encodes CASSLVGIRDSRKGSQYF.

The V and J genes are TRBV28 and TRBJ2-6, with unresolved D. Germline V lookup: CDR1 MDHEN, CDR2 SYDVKM. V was clipped by 6 bases and J by 2 bases, with 14 bases between them. The CDR3 has 16 amino acids. The CDR3 here is CASSQDGFAGANVLTF. DNA of the CDR3: TGTGCCAGCAGCCAAGACGGGTTCGCTGGGGCCAACGTCCTGACTTTC.

The chain couples TRBV7-9 to TRBJ2-1, with 10 positions matching TRBD2. Germline V gene lookup returns CDR1 SEHNR and CDR2 FQNEAQ (reference sequence). Trimming took 1 base from V and 7 from J; bases not matched to a gene: 4. The CDR3 has 15 amino acids. CDR3 sequence (DNA): TGTGCCAGCAGCTTAGAAGCGGGAGGGCCTAATGAGCAGTTCTTC. Its translation is CASSLEAGGPNEQFF.

The chain recombines TRBV9 with TRBJ2-5, with 9 bases fitting TRBD1. This CDR3 has 17 residues. The J segment lost 5 bases and the V segment lost 4 bases, leaving 15 bases of the junction unmatched. Looked up from germline, CDR1 is SGDLS and CDR2 is YYNGEE. The CDR3 DNA reads TGTGCCAGCAGCCCCTCCCCGGGACAGGGTGTAATTGAGACCCAGTACTTC. As protein: CASSPSPGQGVIETQYF.

The V and J genes are TRBV2 and TRBJ2-1, with TRBD2 identical over 11 bases. The V segment lost 3 bases and the J segment 13 bases; nucleotides outside the gene matches: 5. Germline V lookup: CDR1 SNHLY, CDR2 FYNNEI. The CDR3 contains 13 residues. CDR3 coding DNA: TGTGCCAGCAGTGACGGGACTAGCGGAGACCAGTTCTTC. This gives the protein CASSDGTSGDQFF.

V and J are TRBV11-3 and TRBJ2-2, with 7 bases matching TRBD2. The V and J ends lost 1 base and 6 bases, in that order; junction bases with no gene match: 2. Germline V gene sequence: CDR1 SGHNT, CDR2 YENEEA. This CDR3 is 14 amino acids long. The CDR3 bases are TGTGCCAGCAGCTTAGGTGGGGGGGCCGGGGAGCTGTTTTTT. As protein: CASSLGGGAGELFF.

The rearrangement joins TRBV6-1 to TRBJ2-7; unclear D gene. There are 14 residues in the CDR3. Trimming removed 3 bases at V and 2 bases at J, with 11 bases between. Germline V lookup: CDR1 MNHNS, CDR2 SASEGT. CDR3 in amino acids: CASSDPSLTYEQYF. Here the CDR3 DNA reads TGTGCCAGCAGTGACCCGAGCCTAACCTACGAGCAGTACTTC.

This chain joins TRBV11-2 and TRBJ2-7; TRBD1 might be the D (5 bases). The V end was cut by 4 bases, the J end by 0 bases, with 10 bases between. This CDR3 is 14 amino acids long. Germline values: CDR1 SGHAT, CDR2 FQNNGV. The DNA of the CDR3 is TGTGCCAGCAGCTCGCAGGGTAGCTCCTACGAGCAGTACTTC. This sequence encodes CASSSQGSSYEQYF.

The CDR3 region is CAWSGGQGSKTQYF. The CDR3 DNA is TGTGCCTGGAGTGGTGGACAGGGGAGTAAGACCCAGTACTTC. The genes are TRBV30 and TRBJ2-5; 9 positions agree with TRBD1. This CDR3 region has 14 residues. V was pared by 1 base and J by 6 bases, with 6 bases of the junction left unmatched. Germline V lookup: CDR1 GTSNPN, CDR2 SVGIG (reference sequence).

This clone showed up just a few times. The chain uses TRBV6-2 or TRBV6-3 and TRBJ1-1; D not resolved. Trimming took off 2 bases at V and 5 bases at J, with 9 bases between the two ends. CDR3 length equals 13 residues. The V gene's germline CDR1 is MNHEY and CDR2 SVGEGT. The CDR3 DNA is TGTGCCAGCAGTTACCCCAGGTGGACTGAAGCTTTCTTT. Protein product: CASSYPRWTEAFF.

The chain uses TRBV4-2 and TRBJ2-7, with 8 bases that match TRBD1. Unmatched junction bases numbered 5, after V lost 4 bases and J lost 3 bases. This CDR3 has 14 residues. Germline V gives CDR1 LGHNA, CDR2 YNFKEQ. CDR3 amino acids: CASSLRTGSYEQYF. Written as DNA, the CDR3 is TGTGCCAGCAGCCTAAGGACAGGGAGCTACGAGCAGTACTTC.

This chain uses TRBV7-3 with TRBJ2-5; 9 bases are shared with TRBD1. The CDR3 runs to 14 residues. The J segment lost 2 bases and the V segment lost 5 bases, leaving 3 bases of the junction unmatched. Per the germline V gene, CDR1 is SGHTA and CDR2 is FQGTGA. The chain's CDR3 is CASSQGQGQETQYF. DNA of the CDR3: TGTGCCAGCAGCCAAGGACAGGGGCAAGAGACCCAGTACTTC.

The chain joins TRBV7-2 to TRBJ2-3; TRBD2 matches at 12 bases. Trimming removed 4 bases from V and 4 bases from J; junction bases left unmatched: 6. In germline, CDR1 is SGHTA, CDR2 FQGNSA. CDR3 length: 16 amino acids. The DNA for the CDR3 is TGTGCCAGCAGCTCAACCGGGACTAGCGGGTCAGATACGCAGTATTTT. It codes for CASSSTGTSGSDTQYF.

This chain uses TRBV30 with TRBJ1-2; 9 nucleotides match TRBD1. The germline V gene encodes CDR1 GTSNPN and CDR2 SVGIG (reference sequence). The CDR3 is 14 residues long. Trimming removed 4 bases from V and 5 bases from J; junction bases left unmatched: 8. The CDR3 loop is CAWKPLGTGYGYTF. CDR3 DNA sequence: TGTGCCTGGAAACCTCTCGGGACAGGGTATGGCTACACCTTC.

The chain uses TRBV18 and TRBJ2-1; weak D call: TRBD2 (7 bases). CDR1 is KGHSH and CDR2 is LQKENI in the germline V gene. The CDR3 spans 19 residues. Trimming took off 0 bases at V and 3 bases at J, with 21 bases between the two ends. The CDR3 loop reads CASSPPRGGVTGIYNEQFF. The CDR3 bases are TGTGCCAGCTCACCACCGAGGGGGGGGGTGACAGGTATCTACAATGAGCAGTTCTTC.

The sample holds a few counts of this clone. The chain recombines TRBV18 with TRBJ2-7, with D perhaps matching TRBD2 (6 bases). With 4 bases removed from V and 6 bases from J, the gap between germline ends came to 10 bases. This CDR3 contains 12 residues. Germline loops: CDR1 KGHSH, CDR2 LQKENI. The CDR3 coding sequence is TGTGCCAGCTCACTCGGGGGTCCCGAGCAGTACTTC. This translates into CASSLGGPEQYF.

This chain uses TRBV19 with TRBJ2-2; 13 nucleotides line up with TRBD2. There are 18 residues in the CDR3. Germline lookup yields CDR1 LNHDA and CDR2 SQIVND (reference sequence). The V gene end was trimmed by 1 base and the J gene end by 4 bases; junction bases not matched to a gene: 6. In DNA form, the CDR3 reads TGTGCCAGTAGTATAGTTGGACTAGCGGGAGACCCCACCGGGGAGCTGTTTTTT. It encodes CASSIVGLAGDPTGELFF.

The chain uses TRBV19 and TRBJ1-5; no definite D call. The CDR3 contains 17 residues. Trimming stripped 1 base from V and 1 base from J, with 14 bases between. The V gene's germline CDR1 is LNHDA and CDR2 SQIVND (reference sequence). CDR3 nucleotides: TGTGCCAGTAGTATAGGGCCTCGGACTGAGAGCAATCAGCCCCAGCATTTT. Amino acid sequence: CASSIGPRTESNQPQHF.

The rearrangement links TRBV18 to TRBJ1-4; 8 nucleotides match TRBD1. V lost 5 bases and J lost 4; bases outside the gene matches: 6. Germline assignment: CDR1 KGHSH and CDR2 LQKENI. The CDR3 totals 15 residues. CDR3 coding DNA: TGTGCCAGCTCATCCCAGGGGGCAAGTAATGAAAAACTGTTTTTT. Translation: CASSSQGASNEKLFF.

The V gene is TRBV7-9, the J gene TRBJ2-1; D gene uncertain. The length of the CDR3 is 12 residues. Trimming removed 2 bases at V and 12 bases at J, with 11 bases between. Looked up from germline, CDR1 is SEHNR and CDR2 is FQNEAQ (reference sequence). This CDR3 is CASSLTVYGQFF. The CDR3 coding sequence is TGTGCCAGCAGCTTAACGGTTTACGGGCAGTTCTTC.